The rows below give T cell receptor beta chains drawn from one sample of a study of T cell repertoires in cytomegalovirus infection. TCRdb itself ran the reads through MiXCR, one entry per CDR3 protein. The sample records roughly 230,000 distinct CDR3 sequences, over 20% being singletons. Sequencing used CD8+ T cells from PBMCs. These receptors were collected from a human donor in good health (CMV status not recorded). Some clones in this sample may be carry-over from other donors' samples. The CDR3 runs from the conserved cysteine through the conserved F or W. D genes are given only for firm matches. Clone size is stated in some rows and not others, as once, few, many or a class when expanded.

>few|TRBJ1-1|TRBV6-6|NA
CASIVQRGMNTEAFF
TGTGCCAGCATAGTACAGAGGGGCATGAACACTGAAGCTTTCTTT
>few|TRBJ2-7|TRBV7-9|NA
CASGVANYEQYF
TGTGCGTCCGGGGTGGCGAACTACGAGCAGTACTTC
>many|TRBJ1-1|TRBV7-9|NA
CASSAQGDTEAFF
TGTGCCAGCAGCGCACAGGGAGACACTGAAGCTTTCTTT
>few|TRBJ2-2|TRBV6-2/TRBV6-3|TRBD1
CASSYSIGQGGSGELFF
TGTGCCAGCAGTTACTCGATTGGACAGGGAGGATCCGGGGAGCTGTTTTTT
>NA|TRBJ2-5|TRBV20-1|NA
CSAIEGVAQYF
TGCAGTGCCATTGAGGGAGTGGCCCAGTACTTC
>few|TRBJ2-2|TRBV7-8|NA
CASSLGGGITNGELFF
TGTGCCAGCAGCTTAGGAGGGGGAATTACGAACGGGGAGCTGTTTTTT
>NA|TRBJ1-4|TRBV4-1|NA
CANSPWEATNEKLFF
TGCGCCAACAGCCCTTGGGAGGCAACTAATGAAAAACTGTTTTTT
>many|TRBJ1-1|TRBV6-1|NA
CASSSDPGFEAFF
TGTGCCAGCAGTTCGGACCCAGGGTTTGAAGCTTTCTTT
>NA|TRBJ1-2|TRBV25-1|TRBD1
CASSERDRGTLNYGYTF
TGTGCCAGCAGTGAACGGGACAGGGGAACGTTGAACTATGGCTACACCTTC
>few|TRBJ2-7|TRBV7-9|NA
CASSPPGPLGDPFEQYF
TGTGCCAGCAGCCCCCCCGGGCCCTTAGGGGATCCGTTTGAACAGTACTTC
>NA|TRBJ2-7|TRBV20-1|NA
CSARTEYEQYF
TGCAGTGCCCGGACAGAATACGAGCAGTACTTC
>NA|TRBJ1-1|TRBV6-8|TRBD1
CASSYSGQGWGNTEAFF
TGTGCCAGCAGTTACTCGGGACAGGGATGGGGGAACACTGAAGCTTTCTTT
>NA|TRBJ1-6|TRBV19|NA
CASSIGEDSPLHF
TGTGCCAGTAGTATAGGGGAGGATTCACCCCTCCACTTT
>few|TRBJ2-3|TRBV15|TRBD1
CATSREGTGALPGTDTQYF
TGTGCCACCAGCAGAGAAGGGACAGGGGCCCTCCCCGGCACAGATACGCAGTATTTT
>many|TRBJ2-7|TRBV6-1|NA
CASGSTGNEQYF
TGTGCCTCGGGTTCAACTGGGAACGAGCAGTACTTC
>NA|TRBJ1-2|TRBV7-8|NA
CASSFDGIFYTF
TGTGCCAGCAGCTTTGATGGGATCTTCTACACCTTC
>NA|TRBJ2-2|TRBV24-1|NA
CATSAVMNTGELFF
TGTGCCACCAGTGCCGTAATGAACACCGGGGAGCTGTTTTTT
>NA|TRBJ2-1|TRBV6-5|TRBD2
CASSPGAGGGNEQLF
TGTGCCAGCAGCCCGGGGGCGGGAGGGGGCAATGAGCAGCTCTTC
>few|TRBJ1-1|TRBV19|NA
CASSMVDEAFF
TGTGCCAGTAGTATGGTAGATGAAGCTTTCTTT
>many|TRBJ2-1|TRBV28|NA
CASSLNGVGDEQFF
TGTGCCAGCAGTTTAAATGGGGTAGGGGATGAGCAGTTCTTC
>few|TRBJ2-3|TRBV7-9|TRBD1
CASSLWTGTDTQYF
TGTGCCAGCAGCTTATGGACAGGGACAGATACGCAGTATTTT
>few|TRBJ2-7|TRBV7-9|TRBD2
CASSLRLAGDSYEQYF
TGTGCCAGCAGCCTTCGACTAGCGGGGGACTCTTACGAGCAGTACTTC
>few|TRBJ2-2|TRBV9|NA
CASSPGGAGELFF
TGTGCCAGCAGCCCGGGGGGCGCCGGGGAGCTGTTTTTT
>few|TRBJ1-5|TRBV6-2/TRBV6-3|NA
CASSTRDRGSNQPQHF
TGTGCCAGCAGTACCCGCGACCGGGGTAGCAATCAGCCCCAGCATTTT
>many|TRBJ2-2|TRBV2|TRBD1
CASRGQGDRNTGELFF
TGTGCCAGCAGAGGACAGGGAGACAGAAACACCGGGGAGCTGTTTTTT
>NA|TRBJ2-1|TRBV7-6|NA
CASSPKGGQHEQFF
TGTGCCAGCAGCCCGAAAGGGGGGCAGCATGAGCAGTTCTTC
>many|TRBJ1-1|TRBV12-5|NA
CASGLSLVLTEAFF
TGTGCTAGTGGTTTATCTTTAGTCCTCACTGAAGCTTTCTTT
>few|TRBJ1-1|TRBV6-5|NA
CASGKGGGTEAFF
TGTGCCAGCGGCAAGGGAGGGGGGACTGAAGCTTTCTTT
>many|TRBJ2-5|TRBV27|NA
CASRGIQETQYF
TGTGCCAGCAGGGGCATCCAAGAGACCCAGTACTTC
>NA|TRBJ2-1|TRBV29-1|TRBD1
CSVVSGQSNNEQFF
TGCAGCGTTGTTTCGGGACAGAGTAACAATGAGCAGTTCTTC
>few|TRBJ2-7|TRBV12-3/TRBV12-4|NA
CASGGTAGEQYF
TGTGCCAGCGGGGGGACCGCCGGCGAGCAGTACTTC
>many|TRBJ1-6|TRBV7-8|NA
CASSLEGPSSYNSPLHF
TGTGCCAGCAGCTTAGAGGGACCGAGCTCCTATAATTCACCCCTCCACTTT
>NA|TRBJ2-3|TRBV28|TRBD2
CASSLVAGNTDTQYF
TGTGCCAGCAGTTTGGTAGCGGGGAACACAGATACGCAGTATTTT
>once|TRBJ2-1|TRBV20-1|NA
CSAPRDTDNEQFF
TGCAGTGCTCCCCGGGACACAGACAATGAGCAGTTCTTC
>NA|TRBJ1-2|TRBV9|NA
CASSVGGNYGYTF
TGTGCCAGCAGCGTGGGGGGGAACTATGGCTACACCTTC
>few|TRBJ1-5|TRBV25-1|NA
CASSGIGSNQPQHF
TGTGCCAGCAGTGGGATTGGGAGCAATCAGCCCCAGCATTTT
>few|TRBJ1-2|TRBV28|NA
CASRETDSWSYGYTF
TGTGCCAGCAGAGAAACGGACAGTTGGAGTTATGGCTACACCTTC
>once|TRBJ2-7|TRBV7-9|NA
CASSPNSDRYYEQYF
TGTGCCAGCAGCCCAAACTCGGACCGTTACTACGAGCAGTACTTC
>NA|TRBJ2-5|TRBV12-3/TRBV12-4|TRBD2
CASSAGGETQYF
TGTGCCAGCAGCGCCGGGGGGGAGACCCAGTACTTC
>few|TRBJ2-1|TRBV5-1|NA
CASSWDLSQHNEQFF
TGCGCCAGCAGCTGGGACTTATCCCAACACAATGAGCAGTTCTTC
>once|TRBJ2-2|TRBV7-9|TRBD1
CASSLTGNAGELFF
TGTGCCAGCAGCTTGACAGGGAATGCCGGGGAGCTGTTTTTT
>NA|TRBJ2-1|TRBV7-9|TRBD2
CASSFASGGILYNEQFF
TGTGCCAGCAGCTTCGCTAGCGGGGGTATCCTCTACAATGAGCAGTTCTTC
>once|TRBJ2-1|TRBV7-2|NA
CTSSPFIGAQISYNEQFF
TGTACCAGCAGCCCCTTTATAGGGGCCCAGATCAGTTACAATGAGCAGTTCTTC
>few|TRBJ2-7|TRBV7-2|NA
CASSETPFYEQYF
TGTGCCAGCAGCGAAACACCATTCTACGAGCAGTACTTC
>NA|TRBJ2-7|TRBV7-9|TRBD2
CASSQTRDYSYEQYF
TGTGCCAGCAGCCAAACCCGGGACTACTCCTACGAGCAGTACTTC
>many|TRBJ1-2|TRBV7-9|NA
CASSLMQGHGYTF
TGTGCCAGCAGCTTAATGCAGGGCCATGGCTACACCTTC